The 31 T cell receptor beta chains reported below all come from one sample, sequenced in a study of early T cells in non-severe SARS-CoV-2 infection. TCRdb reprocessed the 5' RACE reads with MiXCR, giving one entry per CDR3 protein. The table shows nearly 80,000 distinct CDR3 sequences, with 9.5% to 15% occurring only once. What was sequenced was whole blood. Source of these receptors: an adult who was a healthcare worker with PCR-confirmed SARS-CoV-2 infection or an uninfected control (not recorded which).

A few counts support this clonotype. The CDR3 sequence: CASSPGGWLAATNEQFF. The CDR3 nucleotides read TGTGCCAGCTCACCCGGAGGATGGCTAGCGGCCACCAATGAGCAGTTCTTC. The chain has TRBV18 and TRBJ2-1; TRBD2 matches at 7 bases. CDR3 length: 17 amino acids. The trim removed 3 bases at V and 6 bases at J, leaving 14 bases unmatched. Germline V lookup: CDR1 KGHSH, CDR2 LQKENI.

The chain recombines TRBV5-1 with TRBJ1-6, with 7 bases aligning to TRBD1. Germline V gene sequence: CDR1 SGHRS, CDR2 YFSETQ. CDR3 length: 14 residues. The V gene end was trimmed by 6 bases and the J gene end by 5 bases; junction bases not matched to a gene: 5. CDR3 DNA sequence: TGCGCCAGCACCTGGGACAGTAATAATTCACCCCTCCACTTT. Its protein product is CASTWDSNNSPLHF.

This clonotype was seen only a few times. The V and J genes are TRBV7-9 and TRBJ2-7; 7 positions match TRBD1. Germline V gives CDR1 SEHNR, CDR2 FQNEAQ (reference sequence). The CDR3 loop spans 16 amino acids. The junction had 8 bases not matched to a gene; V was cut back by 2 bases and J by 1 base. The DNA of the CDR3 is TGTGCCAGCAGCTTACCGGGACAGTCCGAATCCTACGAGCAGTACTTC. Encoded protein: CASSLPGQSESYEQYF. The variable domain in full, completed from reference TRBV7-9 and TRBJ2-7, reads DTGVSQNPRHKITKRGQNVTFRCDPISEHNRLYWYRQTLGQGPEFLTYFQNEAQLEKSRLLSDRFSAERPKGSFSTLEIQRTEQGDSAMYLCASSLPGQSESYEQYFGPGTRLTVT.

This clonotype came up a few times. The V call is TRBV12-5, the J call TRBJ2-5; maybe TRBD2 (5 bases). V lost 2 bases, J lost 5 bases, and 9 bases lay in between. The CDR3 length is 13 residues. Germline lookup yields CDR1 LGHNT and CDR2 FRNRAP. The CDR3 DNA is TGTGCTAGTGGTTTGAGGGAGTTTGAGACCCAGTACTTC. This translates into CASGLREFETQYF.

This clonotype was found a few times. V is TRBV3-1 and J is TRBJ2-1, with D possibly being TRBD2 (7 bases). Germline lookup yields CDR1 LGHDT and CDR2 YNNKEL (reference sequence). V gave up 1 base and J gave up 0 bases, with 13 bases separating them. This CDR3 has 17 amino acids. As DNA, the CDR3 is TGTGCCAGCAGCCAAGTATGGGGGGGCTACTCCTACAATGAGCAGTTCTTC. Translating it yields CASSQVWGGYSYNEQFF.

This clonotype was detected many times. The chain uses TRBV6-2 or TRBV6-3 and TRBJ2-5; unclear D gene. Between the trimmed V and J ends, which lost 3 bases and 3 bases, there was a span of 8 bases. The CDR3 has 13 amino acids. The germline V gene has CDR1 MNHEY and CDR2 SVGEGT. In DNA, the CDR3 is TGTGCCAGCAGTTATATAGCCGAAGAGACCCAGTACTTC. Amino acid sequence: CASSYIAEETQYF.

The chain combines TRBV5-1 with TRBJ1-4; D not resolved. Germline values: CDR1 SGHRS, CDR2 YFSETQ. Trimming took 3 bases from V and 7 from J, leaving 7 bases between them. The CDR3 is 12 residues long. CDR3 sequence (DNA): TGCGCCAGCAGCTCGACCGGTGAAAAACTGTTTTTT. Its translation is CASSSTGEKLFF. Based on the CDR3 plus reference TRBV5-1 and TRBJ1-4, the full variable domain is KAGVTQTPRYLIKTRGQQVTLSCSPISGHRSVSWYQQTPGQGLQFLFEYFSETQRNKGNFPGRFSGRQFSNSRSEMNVSTLELGDSALYLCASSSTGEKLFFGSGTQLSVL.

This chain connects TRBV6-2 or TRBV6-3 to TRBJ2-7; perhaps TRBD1 as D (6 bases). Looked up from germline, CDR1 is MNHEY and CDR2 is SVGEGT. V shed 6 bases and J shed 2 bases, with 17 bases lying between them. This CDR3 contains 15 residues. CDR3 amino acids: CASSQLKQGTYEQYF. In DNA, the CDR3 is TGTGCCAGCAGCCAATTAAAACAGGGAACCTACGAGCAGTACTTC.

This clonotype was picked up a small number of times. V usage is TRBV11-2 and J usage is TRBJ1-3; D unclear. The length of the CDR3 is 16 residues. Trimming took off 4 bases at V and 2 bases at J, with 15 bases between the two ends. Germline V gene lookup returns CDR1 SGHAT and CDR2 FQNNGV. The CDR3: CASSSPRIIAGNTIYF. CDR3 nucleotides: TGTGCCAGCAGCTCCCCTAGGATTATCGCTGGAAACACCATATATTTT. The variable domain in full, with the rest retrieved from reference TRBV11-2 and TRBJ1-3, is EAGVAQSPRYKIIEKRQSVAFWCNPISGHATLYWYQQILGQGPKLLIQFQNNGVVDDSQLPKDRFSAERLKGVDSTLKIQPAKLEDSAVYLCASSSPRIIAGNTIYFGEGSWLTVV.

This clonotype was counted many times. The genes are TRBV5-4 and TRBJ2-5; D is undetermined. The CDR3 is 13 residues long. Germline CDR1 SGHNT, CDR2 YYREEE (reference sequence). V was shortened by 3 bases and J by 4 bases, with 10 bases between the two germline ends. CDR3 region: CASSSRSRETQYF. The CDR3 DNA follows: TGTGCCAGCAGCTCCAGGTCACGAGAGACCCAGTACTTC.

V usage is TRBV4-3 and J usage is TRBJ2-1, with 14 bases aligning to TRBD2. Trimming removed 3 bases from V and 8 bases from J; junction bases left unmatched: 6. The CDR3 runs 16 residues. The germline V gene has CDR1 LGHNA and CDR2 YSLEER. CDR3 sequence: CASSHRLAGGLDEQFF. DNA of the CDR3: TGCGCCAGCAGCCACCGACTAGCGGGAGGGTTGGATGAGCAGTTCTTC.

This clonotype was observed at least ten times. The rearrangement links TRBV2 to TRBJ2-5; 7 bases fit TRBD1. The germline V gene has CDR1 SNHLY and CDR2 FYNNEI. CDR3 size: 13 residues. Trimming removed 8 bases from V and 5 bases from J; junction bases left unmatched: 8. For the CDR3, the DNA is TGTGCCAGCGGGGGACAGTTTACGGAGACCCAGTACTTC. It translates to CASGGQFTETQYF.

The genes are TRBV27 and TRBJ1-6; TRBD1 might be the D (6 bases). Trimming shortened V by 3 bases and J by 8 bases, and 14 bases separated the two germline ends. This CDR3 has 15 amino acids. The germline V gene encodes CDR1 MNHEY and CDR2 SMNVEV (reference sequence). CDR3 sequence: CASSFDRKEYSPLHF. In nucleotides, the CDR3 is TGTGCCAGCAGTTTCGACAGGAAGGAATATTCACCCCTCCACTTT.

This clonotype was recorded a few times. The chain links TRBV4-2 to TRBJ2-3; 9 positions match TRBD2. With V trimmed by 0 bases and J by 5 bases, 9 bases remained unmatched. Germline loops: CDR1 LGHNA, CDR2 YNFKEQ. This CDR3 region has 17 residues. DNA of the CDR3: TGTGCCAGCAGCCAAGACTTCAGCGGGGGGTCCCTAGATACGCAGTATTTT. It specifies CASSQDFSGGSLDTQYF.

The sample holds many counts of this clonotype. The rearrangement links TRBV27 to TRBJ2-7; perhaps TRBD1 as D (6 bases). Looked up from germline, CDR1 is MNHEY and CDR2 is SMNVEV (reference sequence). The V end was cut by 6 bases, the J end by 2 bases, with 17 bases between. CDR3 length equals 15 residues. The CDR3: CASSLNRDTTYEQYF. The CDR3 region has the DNA TGTGCCAGCAGCCTAAACCGGGACACCACCTACGAGCAGTACTTC.

V and J are TRBV11-2 and TRBJ2-5, with 9 bases identical to TRBD2. V shed 0 bases and J 4 bases; nucleotides not matched to a gene: 12. This CDR3 contains 18 residues. The germline CDR1 and CDR2 sequences are SGHAT and FQNNGV. CDR3 sequence (DNA): TGTGCCAGCAGCTTAGAGATAGCGGGAGTTGAAAGAGGAGAGACCCAGTACTTC. It yields the protein CASSLEIAGVERGETQYF.

This clonotype was counted ten times or more. This rearrangement joins TRBV20-1 to TRBJ2-1; D tentatively reads TRBD1 or TRBD2 (5 bases each). The CDR3 length is 16 residues. CDR1 and CDR2 (germline): DFQATT, SNEGSKA (reference sequence). Trimming pared 0 bases from V and 6 bases from J, leaving 18 bases between. CDR3: CSARESWGKGANEQFF. The CDR3 DNA follows: TGCAGTGCTAGAGAAAGCTGGGGGAAGGGAGCCAATGAGCAGTTCTTC.

The genes are TRBV28 and TRBJ2-5, with D possibly matching TRBD2 (5 bases). Germline CDR1 and CDR2: MDHEN and SYDVKM. The CDR3 has 15 amino acids. V was shortened by 7 bases and J by 1 base, with 16 bases between the two germline ends. The CDR3 DNA sequence: TGTGCCAGCACCGATCTCGGAGGAGTCCAAGAGACCCAGTACTTC. It codes for CASTDLGGVQETQYF.

This clonotype was seen more than once but under ten times. The chain is built from TRBV10-3 and TRBJ2-7, with 7 nucleotides matching TRBD1. CDR1 and CDR2 (germline): ENHRY, SYGVKD. The CDR3 spans 14 residues. V trimming: 2 bases; J trimming: 2 bases; junction bases outside the gene matches: 3. In DNA form, the CDR3 reads TGTGCCATCAGTGAGGGGACAGCAACCTACGAGCAGTACTTC. Its protein is CAISEGTATYEQYF.

A few counts support this clonotype. This chain connects TRBV6-2 or TRBV6-3 to TRBJ1-1; tentatively, D is TRBD1 (5 bases). The CDR3 is 11 residues long. The V end lost 8 bases, the J end lost 7 bases, and 11 bases lay between the germline ends. Germline V lookup: CDR1 MNHEY, CDR2 SVGEGT. The CDR3 sequence: CASEGVGEAFF. The CDR3 DNA is TGTGCCAGCGAAGGGGTTGGTGAAGCTTTCTTT.

As DNA, the CDR3 is TGTGCCAGCAAGGAGGGCAATCAGCCCCAGCATTTT. Translated, it gives CASKEGNQPQHF. The chain joins TRBV28 to TRBJ1-5; no reliable D call. CDR1 is MDHEN, CDR2 SYDVKM, per germline. This CDR3 is built from 12 residues. V lost 7 bases to trimming and J lost 2 bases, with 6 bases between them.

The rearrangement joins TRBV18 to TRBJ1-1, with D tentatively TRBD1 (6 bases). The CDR3 length is 16 residues. CDR1 is KGHSH and CDR2 is LQKENI in the germline V gene. V gave up 3 bases and J gave up 1 base, with 15 bases separating them. In nucleotides, the CDR3 is TGTGCCAGCTCACCTTACACAGGGCCAACGAACACTGAAGCTTTCTTT. This encodes CASSPYTGPTNTEAFF.

The chain joins TRBV7-2 to TRBJ2-5, with D hard to call. CDR3 length equals 12 residues. Trimming stripped 6 bases from V and 2 bases from J, with 7 bases between. CDR1 and CDR2 (germline): SGHTA, FQGNSA. Here the CDR3 DNA reads TGTGCCAGCAGTACGCCTCAAGAGACCCAGTACTTC. Protein product: CASSTPQETQYF.

This chain's CDR3 is CASSLQGSRNTIYF. CDR3 nucleotide sequence: TGTGCCAGCAGTTTACAGGGGAGTCGAAACACCATATATTTT. The gene calls are TRBV12-3 or TRBV12-4 and TRBJ1-3; D is possibly TRBD1 (6 bases). The CDR3 length is 14 residues. The V end was cut by 2 bases, the J end by 5 bases, with 10 bases between.

This chain uses TRBV4-2 with TRBJ2-4, with D perhaps TRBD2 (6 bases). Trimming left V 0 bases short and J 7 bases short, with 16 bases between. The CDR3 is 16 amino acids. Germline V CDR1 and CDR2: LGHNA, YNFKEQ. The CDR3 reads CASSQDLASAGNIQYF. The CDR3 nucleotides are TGTGCCAGCAGCCAAGACTTGGCTAGCGCTGGTAACATTCAGTACTTC.

This clonotype has at least ten counts. The chain has TRBV5-1 and TRBJ2-7; D is perhaps TRBD1 (6 bases). The ends were cut back, 0 bases at V and 9 bases at J, with 16 bases in the middle. CDR1 and CDR2 from the germline V gene are SGHRS and YFSETQ. The CDR3 is 14 amino acids. As DNA, the CDR3 is TGCGCCAGCAGCTTGGGGGGGCCCGCCGGCGGGCAGTACTTC. It translates to CASSLGGPAGGQYF.

This clonotype was seen at least ten times. This chain connects TRBV2 to TRBJ2-7; a weak D match, TRBD2 (6 bases). Trimming removed 8 bases from V and 3 bases from J, with 14 bases in between. CDR1 is SNHLY, CDR2 FYNNEI, per germline. The CDR3 spans 13 residues. In DNA form, the CDR3 reads TGTGCCAGCGGAAGTGTGGGGGGCTACGAGCAGTACTTC. Translated: CASGSVGGYEQYF. Looking up the rest from reference TRBV2 and TRBJ2-7 gives the full variable domain: EPEVTQTPSHQVTQMGQEVILRCVPISNHLYFYWYRQILGQKVEFLVSFYNNEISEKSEIFDDQFSVERPDGSNFTLKIRSTKLEDSAMYFCASGSVGGYEQYFGPGTRLTVT.

This clonotype was counted ten times or more. This chain connects TRBV24-1 to TRBJ2-3; D gene ambiguous. This CDR3 contains 11 residues. Per germline, CDR1 KGHDR and CDR2 SFDVKD. Trimming stripped 6 bases from V and 5 bases from J, with 5 bases between. In nucleotides, the CDR3 is TGTGCCACCAGTCACCGAGATACGCAGTATTTT. This gives the protein CATSHRDTQYF.

The chain joins TRBV7-9 to TRBJ2-3, with 8 bases matching TRBD1. The CDR3 extends over 17 amino acids. CDR1 is SEHNR, CDR2 FQNEAQ, per germline (reference sequence). V shed 7 bases, J shed 0 bases, and the junction held 12 bases outside the gene matches. CDR3 residues: CASTSPRTGFSTDTQYF. The CDR3 region has the DNA TGTGCCAGCACCTCACCCCGGACAGGGTTTAGCACAGATACGCAGTATTTT.

The V gene is TRBV29-1, the J gene TRBJ1-3; no clear D. This CDR3 is built from 13 residues. Deletions cut 2 bases from V and 6 bases from J, with 11 bases between. Germline V lookup: CDR1 SQVTM, CDR2 ANQGSEA. The CDR3 region has the DNA TGCAGCGTTGAACATGGTACTGAAAACACCATATATTTT. Protein product: CSVEHGTENTIYF.

This clonotype was recorded a few times. This sequence joins TRBV27 and TRBJ1-4; 8 bases line up with TRBD1. The CDR3 loop spans 14 amino acids. Germline V CDR1 and CDR2: MNHEY, SMNVEV (reference sequence). Trimming took 5 bases from V and 11 from J; bases not matched to a gene: 10. The CDR3 reads CASSLGRQGYKLFF. The CDR3 nucleotides are TGTGCCAGCAGTCTAGGGAGACAGGGGTACAAACTGTTTTTT.